This T cell receptor beta chain appears in the sequencing data of a study of T cell responses to AZD1222 COVID-19 vaccine. Study results and caveats: Regions 160-218 and 743-854 held dominance among vaccine-associated CD4 TCRs, which spanned spike. Once two AZD1222 doses were given, Spike-specific TCR breadth and depth went up.

In the case of this clone: Its cognate antigen is unknown.

CDR1 is SGHTA, CDR2 FQGTGA, per germline. This CDR3 has 14 residues. V lost 0 bases, J lost 5 bases, and 8 bases lay in between. Method: immunoSEQ multiplex PCR; TCRdb's copy keeps in-frame clones and lacks some. The table has roughly 100,000 clones, almost 85% seen once; the top ten hold approximately 17%. Sequencing used peripheral blood, obtained on day 0 of AZD1222 vaccination. The chain combines TRBV7-3 with TRBJ2-1; the D gene is possibly TRBD1 (5 bases). The TCR originated in an adult in good health. CDR3 amino acids: CASSLTRTNNEQFF. The CDR3 DNA sequence: TGTGCCAGCAGCTTAACGAGGACAAACAATGAGCAGTTCTTC.